Listed below are T cell receptor beta chains from one sample, sequenced in a study of CXCR3-negative and CXCR3-positive naive CD8 T cells. Following a re-call of the 5' RACE reads, TCRdb has one entry per CDR3 protein and lacks DNA. The listing contains some 40,000 distinct CDR3 sequences. Sequenced sample: memory CD8+ T cells from blood. These receptors came from a human donor in good health. Some clones in this sample may be carry-over from other donors' samples. The CDR3 runs from the conserved cysteine through the conserved F or W. Rows give clone size only sometimes, using once, few, many, or a class for an expanded clone.

V gene: TRBV12-3/TRBV12-4; clone size: -; J gene: TRBJ2-7; CDR3 protein: CASSSNLLAGYYEQYF
V gene: TRBV7-9; clone size: medium-sized; J gene: TRBJ2-7; CDR3 protein: CASSQTQGYYEQYF
V gene: TRBV20-1; clone size: -; J gene: TRBJ2-7; CDR3 protein: CSAKGTGDIKQYF
V gene: TRBV6-6; clone size: -; J gene: TRBJ2-7; CDR3 protein: CASGVGRYLPYEQYF
V gene: TRBV7-9; clone size: -; J gene: TRBJ1-1; CDR3 protein: CASSPRDNTEAFF
V gene: TRBV2; clone size: medium-sized; J gene: TRBJ1-5; CDR3 protein: CASRLRGSNQPQHF
V gene: TRBV7-3; clone size: -; J gene: TRBJ2-7; CDR3 protein: CASSLLGQFLNEQYF
V gene: TRBV5-1; clone size: -; J gene: TRBJ2-1; CDR3 protein: CASRSYSGNNEQFF
V gene: TRBV20-1; clone size: -; J gene: TRBJ1-1; CDR3 protein: CSARAGGDTEAFF
V gene: TRBV20-1; clone size: -; J gene: TRBJ2-7; CDR3 protein: CSARGRQGSYEQYF
V gene: TRBV5-1; clone size: -; J gene: TRBJ2-3; CDR3 protein: CASSPWETADTQYF